This T cell receptor beta chain was obtained from a study of CD8 T cells in Susac syndrome. It was with random hexamers that roughly 0.5 to 1 ug RNA was reverse transcribed. An immunoSEQ multiplex PCR generated amplified TCR beta CDR3 products spanning 54 Vbeta and 13 Jbeta. TCRdb analysed the immunoSEQ multiplex PCR reads with MiXCR anew, one entry per CDR3 protein. The sample has about 76,000 distinct CDR3 sequences; about 91% are singletons. Sequenced input: CD8+ T cells from PBMCs. The TCR was taken from a human donor with multiple sclerosis.

CDR3 nucleotide sequence: TGTGCCAGTAGTATCCTTGGAGGTCGTGTGGTGGAGCAGTTCTTC. Protein product: CASSILGGRVVEQFF. The chain uses TRBV19 and TRBJ2-1; maybe TRBD2 (5 bases). The germline CDR1 and CDR2 sequences are LNHDA and SQIVND (reference sequence). The V and J ends lost 3 bases and 10 bases respectively, with 19 bases between them. CDR3 length equals 15 residues.